The entry that follows covers one T cell receptor beta chain sequence. These data belong to a study of shared clonotypes between healthy human individuals. Study summary: Donors had three CD4 naive, three CD4 memory, two CD8 naive and one CD8 memory plate apiece.

For every subset, genomic DNA was evenly distributed across several immunoSEQ plates. The data were produced by immunoSEQ multiplex PCR, yet TCRdb's version contains in-frame clones alone and is incomplete. Of hundreds of thousands of clones listed, almost 97% are singletons. The CDR3 runs 16 residues. The V end lost 2 bases, the J end lost 6 bases, and 19 bases lay between the germline ends. The V gene's germline CDR1 is SEHNR and CDR2 FQNEAQ (reference sequence). The sample taken for sequencing was naive CD4+ T cells sorted from blood. Subset specified: CD45RA+ positively selected. The clonotype was recovered from a woman in her twenties or thirties in good health. The rearrangement joins TRBV7-9 to TRBJ1-2; D might be TRBD1 (5 bases). This chain's CDR3 is CASSLRRLWGSDGYTF. DNA for the CDR3: TGTGCCAGCAGCTTACGACGTCTGTGGGGGAGCGATGGCTACACCTTC.